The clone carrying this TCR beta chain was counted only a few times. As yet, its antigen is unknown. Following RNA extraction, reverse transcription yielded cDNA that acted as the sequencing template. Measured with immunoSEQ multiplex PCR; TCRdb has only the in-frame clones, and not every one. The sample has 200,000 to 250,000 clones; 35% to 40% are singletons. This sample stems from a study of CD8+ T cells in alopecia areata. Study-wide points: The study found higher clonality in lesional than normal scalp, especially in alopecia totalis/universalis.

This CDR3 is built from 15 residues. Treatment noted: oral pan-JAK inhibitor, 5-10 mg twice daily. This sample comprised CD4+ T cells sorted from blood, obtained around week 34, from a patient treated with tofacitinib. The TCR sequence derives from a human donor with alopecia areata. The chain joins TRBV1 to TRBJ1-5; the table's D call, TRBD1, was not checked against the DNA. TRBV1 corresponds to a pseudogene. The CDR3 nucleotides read TGCACCAGCAGCGAACCGGGACAGCTCAATCAGCCCCAGCATTTT. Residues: CTSSEPGQLNQPQHF.